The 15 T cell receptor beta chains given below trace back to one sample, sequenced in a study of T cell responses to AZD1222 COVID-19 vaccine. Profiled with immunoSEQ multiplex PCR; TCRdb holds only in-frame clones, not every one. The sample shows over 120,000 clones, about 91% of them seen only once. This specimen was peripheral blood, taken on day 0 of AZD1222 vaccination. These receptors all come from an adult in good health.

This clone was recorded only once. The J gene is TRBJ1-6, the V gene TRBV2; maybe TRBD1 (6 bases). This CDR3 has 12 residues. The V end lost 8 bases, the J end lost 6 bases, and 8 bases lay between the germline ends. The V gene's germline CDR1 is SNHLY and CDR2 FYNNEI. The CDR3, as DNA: TGTGCCAGCGAGGGGGGTAATTCACCCCTCCACTTT. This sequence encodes CASEGGNSPLHF.

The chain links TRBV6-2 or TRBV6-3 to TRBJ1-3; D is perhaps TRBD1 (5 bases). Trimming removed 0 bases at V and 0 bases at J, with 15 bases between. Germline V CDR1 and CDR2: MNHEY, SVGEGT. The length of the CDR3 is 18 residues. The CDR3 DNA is TGTGCCAGCAGTTACTCACCGGGACCGGTTCACTCTGGAAACACCATATATTTT. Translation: CASSYSPGPVHSGNTIYF.

CDR3 nucleotides: TGCGCCAGCAGCTTGGAAGGGTCGAGCTCCTACGAGCAGTACTTC. This encodes CASSLEGSSSYEQYF. This chain uses TRBV5-1 with TRBJ2-7, with no clear D. Deletions cut 0 bases from V and 0 bases from J, with 10 bases between. This CDR3 spans 15 amino acids. Germline CDR1 and CDR2: SGHRS and YFSETQ. Full variable domain (rest looked up from reference TRBV5-1 and TRBJ2-7): KAGVTQTPRYLIKTRGQQVTLSCSPISGHRSVSWYQQTPGQGLQFLFEYFSETQRNKGNFPGRFSGRQFSNSRSEMNVSTLELGDSALYLCASSLEGSSSYEQYFGPGTRLTVT.

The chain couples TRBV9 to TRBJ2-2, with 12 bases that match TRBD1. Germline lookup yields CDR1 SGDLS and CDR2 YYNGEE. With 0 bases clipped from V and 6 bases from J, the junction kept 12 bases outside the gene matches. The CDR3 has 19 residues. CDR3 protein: CASSVAGTGGSVIPGELFF. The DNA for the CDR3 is TGTGCCAGCAGCGTAGCTGGGACAGGGGGCTCTGTAATCCCCGGGGAGCTGTTTTTT.

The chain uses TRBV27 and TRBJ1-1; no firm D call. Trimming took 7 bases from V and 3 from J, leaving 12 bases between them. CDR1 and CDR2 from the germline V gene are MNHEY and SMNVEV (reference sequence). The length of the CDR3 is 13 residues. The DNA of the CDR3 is TGTGCCAGCACACAGAGTGGGGACACTGAAGCTTTCTTT. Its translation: CASTQSGDTEAFF.

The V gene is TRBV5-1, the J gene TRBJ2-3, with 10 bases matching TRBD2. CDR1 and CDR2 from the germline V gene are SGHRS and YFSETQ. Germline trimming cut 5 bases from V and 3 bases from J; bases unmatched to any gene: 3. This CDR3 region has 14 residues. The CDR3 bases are TGCGCCAGCAGACCTAGCGGGGGAACAGATACGCAGTATTTT. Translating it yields CASRPSGGTDTQYF.

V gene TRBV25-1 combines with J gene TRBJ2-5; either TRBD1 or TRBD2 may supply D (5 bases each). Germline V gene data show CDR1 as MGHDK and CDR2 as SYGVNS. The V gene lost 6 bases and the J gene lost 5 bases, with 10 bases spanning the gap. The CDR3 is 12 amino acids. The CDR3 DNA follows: TGTGCCAGCAGGGGGGACGGGGAGACCCAGTACTTC. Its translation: CASRGDGETQYF.

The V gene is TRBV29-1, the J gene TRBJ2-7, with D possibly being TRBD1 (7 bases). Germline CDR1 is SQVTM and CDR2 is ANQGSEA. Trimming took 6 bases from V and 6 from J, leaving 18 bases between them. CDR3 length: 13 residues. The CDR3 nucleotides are TGCAGCGTCGCAGGGGGGCGCTTTTTCGAGCAGTACTTC. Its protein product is CSVAGGRFFEQYF.

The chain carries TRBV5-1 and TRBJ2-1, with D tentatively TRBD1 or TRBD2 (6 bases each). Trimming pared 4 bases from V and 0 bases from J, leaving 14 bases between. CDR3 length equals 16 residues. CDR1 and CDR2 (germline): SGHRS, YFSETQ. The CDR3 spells CASSRAGQSSYNEQFF. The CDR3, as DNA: TGCGCCAGCAGCCGGGCGGGACAAAGCTCCTACAATGAGCAGTTCTTC.

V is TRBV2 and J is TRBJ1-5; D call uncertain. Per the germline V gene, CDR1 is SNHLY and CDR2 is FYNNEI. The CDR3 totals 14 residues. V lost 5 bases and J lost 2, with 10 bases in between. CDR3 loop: CASSSRVGNQPQHF. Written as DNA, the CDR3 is TGTGCCAGCAGTTCCCGGGTGGGCAATCAGCCCCAGCATTTT.

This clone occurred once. CDR3 sequence reads: CASSFRTGGYEQYF. DNA for the CDR3: TGCGCCAGCAGCTTCCGGACAGGGGGCTACGAGCAGTACTTC. V gene TRBV5-1 combines with J gene TRBJ2-7, with TRBD1 identical over 10 bases. The CDR3 runs to 14 residues. The germline V gene encodes CDR1 SGHRS and CDR2 YFSETQ. J gave up 3 bases and V 2 bases, and 2 bases lay outside the gene matches.

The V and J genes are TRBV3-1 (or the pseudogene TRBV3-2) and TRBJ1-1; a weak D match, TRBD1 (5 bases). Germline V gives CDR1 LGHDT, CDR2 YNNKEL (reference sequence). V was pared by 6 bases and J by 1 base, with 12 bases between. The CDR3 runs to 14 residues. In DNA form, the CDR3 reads TGTGCCAGCAGGCGAGGACAACAGAACACTGAAGCTTTCTTT. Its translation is CASRRGQQNTEAFF.

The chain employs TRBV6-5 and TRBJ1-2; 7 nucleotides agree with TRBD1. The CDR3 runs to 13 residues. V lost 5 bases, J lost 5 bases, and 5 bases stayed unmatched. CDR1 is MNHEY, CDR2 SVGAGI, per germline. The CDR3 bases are TGTGCCAGCAGTACTGACAGGGTATATGGCTACACCTTC. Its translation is CASSTDRVYGYTF.

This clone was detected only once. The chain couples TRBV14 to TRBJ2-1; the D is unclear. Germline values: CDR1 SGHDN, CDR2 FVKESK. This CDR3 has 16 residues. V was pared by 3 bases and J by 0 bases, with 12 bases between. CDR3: CASSHRWLSSYNEQFF. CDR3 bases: TGTGCCAGCAGCCACCGTTGGCTGAGCTCCTACAATGAGCAGTTCTTC.

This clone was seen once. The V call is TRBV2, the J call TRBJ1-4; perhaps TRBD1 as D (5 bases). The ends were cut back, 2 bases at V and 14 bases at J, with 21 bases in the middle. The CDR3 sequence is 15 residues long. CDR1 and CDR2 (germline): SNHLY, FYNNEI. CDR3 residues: CASSELRAALGGLFF. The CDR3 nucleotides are TGTGCCAGCAGTGAACTCCGGGCAGCCCTTGGGGGGCTGTTTTTT.